This is a list of T cell receptor beta chains from one sample in a study of T cell responses to AZD1222 COVID-19 vaccine. TCRdb's table, derived via immunoSEQ multiplex PCR, lists solely in-frame clones and lacks some. The table records roughly 99,000 clones, roughly 87% of them present only once. The sample was peripheral blood, taken 28 days after the second AZD1222 dose. These receptors were collected from an adult who received the AZD1222 COVID-19 vaccine. Both conserved end residues are part of each CDR3. The D gene is left open where the match is weak. Size values are once, few and many counts, or a class for expanded clones, and some rows have none.

J: TRBJ1-2; size: -; V: TRBV5-1; D: -; CDR3: CASSLVPLGYTF; DNA: TGCGCCAGCAGCTTGGTCCCGCTGGGCTACACCTTC
J: TRBJ2-7; size: -; V: TRBV28; D: TRBD1; CDR3: CASSFEGASSSYEQYF; DNA: TGTGCCAGCAGTTTTGAGGGGGCCTCCAGCTCCTACGAGCAGTACTTC
J: TRBJ2-2; size: -; V: TRBV23-1; D: -; CDR3: CASSQPRAGRRTGELFF; DNA: TGCGCCAGCAGTCAACCCCGGGCAGGGCGGCGAACCGGGGAGCTGTTTTTT
J: TRBJ2-7; size: once; V: TRBV5-4; D: TRBD2; CDR3: CASSVGLASSEQYF; DNA: TGTGCCAGCAGCGTTGGACTAGCGTCTTCCGAGCAGTACTTC
J: TRBJ2-3; size: -; V: TRBV19; D: TRBD2; CDR3: CASRAGLATDTQYF; DNA: TGTGCCAGTAGGGCGGGACTAGCGACAGATACGCAGTATTTT
J: TRBJ2-5; size: -; V: TRBV24-1; D: -; CDR3: CATGGDWKQETQYF; DNA: TGTGCCACCGGAGGGGACTGGAAGCAAGAGACCCAGTACTTC
J: TRBJ1-2; size: -; V: TRBV9; D: -; CDR3: CASSVASGRTYGYTF; DNA: TGTGCCAGCAGCGTAGCTTCGGGGCGGACCTATGGCTACACCTTC
J: TRBJ1-1; size: few; V: TRBV4-2; D: -; CDR3: CASSQVAGDTEAFF; DNA: TGTGCCAGCAGCCAAGTGGCGGGAGACACTGAAGCTTTCTTT
J: TRBJ2-2; size: once; V: TRBV15; D: TRBD1; CDR3: CAIPERDSHTGELFF; DNA: TGTGCCATTCCGGAGAGGGACAGTCACACCGGGGAGCTGTTTTTT
J: TRBJ2-5; size: -; V: TRBV9; D: TRBD2; CDR3: CASSVGASGYQETQYF; DNA: TGTGCCAGCAGCGTAGGGGCTAGCGGGTACCAAGAGACCCAGTACTTC
J: TRBJ1-5; size: -; V: TRBV6-2/TRBV6-3; D: -; CDR3: CASSYGGSSNQPQHF; DNA: TGTGCCAGCAGTTACGGGGGCTCTAGCAATCAGCCCCAGCATTTT
J: TRBJ1-3; size: -; V: TRBV7-2; D: -; CDR3: CASSSRTLGSGNTIYF; DNA: TGTGCCAGCAGCTCTAGGACACTCGGCTCTGGAAACACCATATATTTT
J: TRBJ2-5; size: once; V: TRBV18; D: TRBD1; CDR3: CASSRTGTEETQYF; DNA: TGTGCCAGCTCACGAACCGGGACAGAAGAGACCCAGTACTTC
J: TRBJ2-2; size: -; V: TRBV19; D: TRBD2; CDR3: CASSPGLAGGRNYGELFF; DNA: TGTGCCAGTAGTCCGGGACTAGCGGGGGGGCGTAATTACGGGGAGCTGTTTTTT
J: TRBJ2-3; size: -; V: TRBV9; D: -; CDR3: CASSVERENTQYF; DNA: TGTGCCAGCAGCGTAGAACGAGAGAATACGCAGTATTTT
J: TRBJ1-2; size: -; V: TRBV9; D: -; CDR3: CASSASGGFYGYTF; DNA: TGTGCCAGCAGCGCCTCAGGCGGGTTCTATGGCTACACCTTC
J: TRBJ2-1; size: -; V: TRBV4-1; D: TRBD2; CDR3: CASSHPAGRNEQFF; DNA: TGCGCCAGCAGCCATCCAGCGGGGAGGAATGAGCAGTTCTTC
J: TRBJ2-1; size: -; V: TRBV7-8; D: TRBD2; CDR3: CASSATSGSYNEQFF; DNA: TGTGCCAGCAGCGCCACTAGCGGGAGCTACAATGAGCAGTTCTTC
J: TRBJ2-1; size: -; V: TRBV6-5; D: -; CDR3: CASSPTGKSYNEQFF; DNA: TGTGCCAGCAGCCCGACAGGTAAAAGTTACAATGAGCAGTTCTTC
J: TRBJ2-7; size: -; V: TRBV5-1; D: -; CDR3: CASSFQSGYEQYF; DNA: TGCGCCAGCAGCTTTCAGTCTGGGTACGAGCAGTACTTC
J: TRBJ2-7; size: -; V: TRBV19; D: -; CDR3: CASSIDRSPSVSSYEQYF; DNA: TGTGCCAGTAGTATAGACCGATCTCCTAGCGTCTCCTCCTACGAGCAGTACTTC
J: TRBJ2-1; size: -; V: TRBV2; D: -; CDR3: CASNPTVGNEQFF; DNA: TGTGCCAGCAATCCGACTGTGGGCAATGAGCAGTTCTTC
J: TRBJ1-2; size: -; V: TRBV7-8; D: -; CDR3: CASSLRRGHQYGYTF; DNA: TGTGCCAGCAGCTTGAGGAGGGGACATCAGTATGGCTACACCTTC
J: TRBJ2-7; size: -; V: TRBV29-1; D: TRBD2; CDR3: CSALGLAGGARYEQYF; DNA: TGCAGCGCCCTAGGACTAGCGGGGGGGGCTCGCTACGAGCAGTACTTC